This TCR beta chain derives from a study of blood T cell repertoires in COVID-19. Measured with immunoSEQ multiplex PCR; TCRdb has only the in-frame clones, and not every one. The sample has roughly 170,000 clones; less than 85% are singletons. Sequenced: PBMCs or T cells enriched from blood (not recorded which). The source of this sequence is a man aged 50 to 60 who had recovered from COVID-19.

CDR3 DNA sequence: TGTGCCAGCAGCTTCGGGGGTAACACCGGGGAGCTGTTTTTT. It is translated as CASSFGGNTGELFF. The rearrangement uses TRBV5-4 and TRBJ2-2; tentatively, D is TRBD2 (6 bases). The CDR3 consists of 14 residues. V was cut by 2 bases and J by 2 bases, with 7 bases left in between. Germline V gives CDR1 SGHNT, CDR2 YYREEE (reference sequence).